These T cell receptor beta chains were read from a single sample in a study of STAT3 mutations in large granular lymphocyte leukemia. TCRdb's table, derived via immunoSEQ multiplex PCR, lists solely in-frame clones and lacks some. Of more than 9,000 clones in the sample, about 54% were seen once. Input material: peripheral blood mononuclear cells. The receptor source for this set is a boy aged 5-17 years with T-cell large granular lymphocyte leukemia. Some clones in this sample may be carry-over from other donors' samples. CDR3s leave out the opening cysteine and the closing phenylalanine or tryptophan. Size tells how often a clone was seen (once, few, many) or the class of an expanded clone, and some rows leave it out.

j_call	v_call	clone_size	cdr3_aa
TRBJ2-1	TRBV30	NA	AWRRQGATPWLGHHNEQF
TRBJ2-6	TRBV14	NA	ASSPTGAGANVLT
TRBJ2-4	TRBV6-1	once	ASREREWRNIQY
TRBJ2-1	TRBV5-6	NA	ASSFTSGSYNEQF
TRBJ2-5	TRBV5-6	NA	ASSLGGRGTQY
TRBJ2-7	TRBV5-6	few	ASSLGTSTYEQY
TRBJ2-7	TRBV2	few	ASIGRTRTYEQY
TRBJ1-4	TRBV5-4	once	ASSLDRGNEKLF
TRBJ2-7	TRBV25-1	NA	ASSESGDEQY
TRBJ1-3	TRBV5-6	few	ASSLVQTGNTIY
TRBJ2-5	TRBV9	few	ASSVLGTDQETQY
TRBJ2-3	TRBV10-3	NA	AILPSGTDTQY
TRBJ2-7	TRBV6-5	NA	ASSQAGGYEQY
TRBJ1-1	TRBV5-4	NA	ASRGQGALNTEAF
TRBJ2-6	TRBV5-1	NA	ASSLVGGPGANVLT
TRBJ1-4	TRBV25-1	NA	ASSEWRGRANEKLF
TRBJ1-1	TRBV28	medium-sized	ASKTGANTEAF
TRBJ2-7	TRBV29-1	NA	SVEGTKNEQY
TRBJ1-2	TRBV4-2	NA	ASSAAWTDGGYT
TRBJ1-6	TRBV30	NA	AWSVPIGGGFSSPPLH
TRBJ1-4	TRBV18	NA	ASSPGQENEKLF
TRBJ2-3	TRBV7-3	NA	ASSAPPLDTQY
TRBJ1-1	TRBV30	few	AWSFSPLETANTEAF
TRBJ2-1	TRBV29-1	NA	SVVDRGGNEQF
TRBJ2-7	TRBV30	NA	AWSVRWEQY
TRBJ1-5	TRBV7-2	NA	ASSLSGINQPQH
TRBJ1-1	TRBV18	few	ASSPRNTEAF
TRBJ1-1	TRBV30	NA	ACLGQSTEAF
TRBJ2-7	TRBV7-9	NA	ASSLGARYEQY
TRBJ1-5	TRBV18	NA	ASSPGEDQPQH
TRBJ2-7	TRBV29-1	NA	SVGQGGYEQY
TRBJ1-3	TRBV5-1	few	ASSFWGASGNTIY
TRBJ1-1	TRBV18	NA	ASSPPMTVGNTEAF